This T cell receptor beta chain stems from a study of blood T cells in healthy people across ages. Study-level results: Since the PBMCs were unsorted, naive and antigen-experienced cells could not be conclusively compared.

A J-beta primer mix and a sample-barcoded 5' primer were used in a second PCR of about 7 to 12 cycles. TCRdb re-called the 5' RACE reads through MiXCR, storing one row per CDR3 protein. The sample holds around 1,700,000 distinct CDR3 sequences, 25% to 30% seen once. This clonotype was detected only a few times. Its specificity is unknown. V was pared by 3 bases and J by 2 bases, with 4 bases of the junction left unmatched. Germline CDR1 MNHNS, CDR2 SASEGT. CDR3 length: 16 amino acids. The TCR was taken from a woman aged 25 to 39 in good health. Sequenced input: blood. The rearrangement uses TRBV6-1 and TRBJ2-1; 10 bases agree with TRBD1. CDR3 sequence: CASSERQGATYNEQFF. CDR3 nucleotides: TGTGCCAGCAGTGAGCGACAGGGGGCTACCTACAATGAGCAGTTCTTC.